One and the same sample provided the 27 T cell receptor beta chains below, sequenced in a study of T cells in tuberculosis (dated by TCRdb to about 2018). To prepare the library, the immunoSEQ multiplex PCR assay was applied. Imported from immuneACCESS, the table was reduced by TCRdb to in-frame sequences with V and J called. These copies leave out some clones; in studies compared against another copy, an unresolved V gene accounts for under half, and the cause of the remainder is not known. The sample includes approximately 35,000 clones, with about 90% observed a single time. The ten largest clones capture around 7% of the sample. Per the publication, the time point label means: new active TB diagnosis, blood taken before or within 7 days of starting treatment. The sample was PBMCs, taken at tuberculosis diagnosis. These receptors were taken from an adult with tuberculosis. Some clones in this sample may be carry-over from other donors' samples.

The J gene is TRBJ1-2, the V gene TRBV6-1; D not resolved. The CDR3 loop spans 11 amino acids. Trimming cost V 8 bases and J 5 bases, with 9 bases left between them. Germline V gene sequence: CDR1 MNHNS, CDR2 SASEGT. The DNA for the CDR3 is TGTGCCAGCCTAGCGACGTATGGCTACACCTTC. Amino acid sequence: CASLATYGYTF.

The gene calls are TRBV7-2 and TRBJ2-1; D may be TRBD2 (7 bases). The V and J ends lost 0 bases and 10 bases respectively, with 13 bases between them. Germline values: CDR1 SGHTA, CDR2 FQGNSA. The CDR3 length is 14 residues. In DNA form, the CDR3 reads TGTGCCAGCAGCTTAGCGGGGGGGCTCGGGGAGCAGTTCTTC. Translation gives CASSLAGGLGEQFF.

This clone appeared a few times. The J gene is TRBJ1-1, the V gene TRBV9, with D unclear. CDR3 size: 15 residues. In germline, CDR1 is SGDLS, CDR2 YYNGEE. V lost 0 bases to trimming and J lost 6 bases, with 15 bases between them. The CDR3 region is CASSVVAEGPAEAFF. The DNA for the CDR3 is TGTGCCAGCAGCGTAGTTGCCGAGGGCCCAGCTGAAGCTTTCTTT.

This sequence joins TRBV29-1 and TRBJ2-1; 9 bases are a match to TRBD1. The CDR3 runs to 10 residues. Trimming cost V 7 bases and J 12 bases; bases outside gene matches: 4. Germline lookup yields CDR1 SQVTM and CDR2 ANQGSEA. The CDR3 DNA sequence: TGCAGCGCCGCGGACAGGGGGCAGTTCTTC. Encoded protein: CSAADRGQFF.

The gene calls are TRBV6-1 and TRBJ2-7; D is possibly TRBD2 (5 bases). Germline V lookup: CDR1 MNHNS, CDR2 SASEGT. The germline V and J ends were trimmed by 4 bases and 2 bases, with 15 bases remaining between them. CDR3 length: 15 amino acids. The CDR3 DNA is TGTGCCAGCAGTGGACTACGCACCGATACCTACGAGCAGTACTTC. The encoded protein is CASSGLRTDTYEQYF.

The chain couples TRBV19 to TRBJ2-1, with D uncertain. Germline-derived CDR1 and CDR2 are LNHDA and SQIVND (reference sequence). The CDR3 runs to 14 residues. Trimming removed 3 bases from V and 8 bases from J, with 14 bases in between. The CDR3 region has the DNA TGTGCCAGTAGTATTTTTACGGGTGGAGATGAGCAGTTCTTC. It is translated as CASSIFTGGDEQFF.

The CDR3 coding sequence is TGCAGCGGGTGGACAGCTAACTATGGCTACACCTTC. This translates into CSGWTANYGYTF. This chain links TRBV29-1 with TRBJ1-2; tentatively, D is TRBD1 (6 bases). CDR1 is SQVTM and CDR2 is ANQGSEA in the germline V gene. Trimming pared 7 bases from V and 0 bases from J, leaving 9 bases between. CDR3 length equals 12 residues. Variable domain in full (rest from reference TRBV29-1 and TRBJ1-2): SAVISQKPSRDICQRGTSLTIQCQVDSQVTMMFWYRQQPGQSLTLIATANQGSEATYESGFVIDKFPISRPNLTFSTLTVSNMSPEDSSIYLCSGWTANYGYTFGSGTRLTVV.

The chain combines TRBV28 with TRBJ1-5; TRBD1 agrees at 8 bases. The CDR3 runs 14 residues. CDR1 MDHEN and CDR2 SYDVKM come from the germline V gene. Losses at the gene ends were 11 bases for V and 6 bases for J; bases not matched to a gene: 12. The CDR3 region is CAANSPTGVQPQHF. CDR3 DNA sequence: TGTGCCGCCAACTCACCGACAGGGGTTCAGCCCCAGCATTTT.

The chain has TRBV7-2 and TRBJ1-5, with TRBD1 matching over 7 bases. The V gene end was trimmed by 5 bases and the J gene end by 7 bases; junction bases not matched to a gene: 11. The length of the CDR3 is 15 residues. The germline CDR1 and CDR2 sequences are SGHTA and FQGNSA. CDR3 loop: CASSPQTGMGQPQHF. Written as DNA, the CDR3 is TGTGCCAGCAGCCCACAGACAGGGATGGGACAGCCCCAGCATTTT.

This chain joins TRBV9 and TRBJ1-4; TRBD1 might be the D (6 bases). Trimming cost V 4 bases and J 5 bases, with 15 bases left between them. Germline lookup yields CDR1 SGDLS and CDR2 YYNGEE. The CDR3 runs to 15 residues. CDR3 nucleotide sequence: TGTGCCAGCAGCACCACAGGGTGGGGAAATGAAAAACTGTTTTTT. It specifies CASSTTGWGNEKLFF.

V gene TRBV2 combines with J gene TRBJ2-1, with D unresolved. The germline gives CDR1 SNHLY, CDR2 FYNNEI. V was trimmed by 2 bases and J by 10 bases, leaving 6 bases between them. The CDR3 sequence is 11 residues long. CDR3 nucleotide sequence: TGTGCCAGCAGTGAATTAGTAGAGCAGTTCTTC. Protein: CASSELVEQFF.

The chain recombines TRBV19 with TRBJ2-4; TRBD1 agrees at 9 bases. The V gene end was trimmed by 6 bases and the J gene end by 7 bases; junction bases not matched to a gene: 7. The germline gives CDR1 LNHDA, CDR2 SQIVND (reference sequence). This CDR3 comprises 14 residues. The chain's CDR3 is CASSPQGASNIQYF. The DNA for the CDR3 is TGTGCCAGTAGCCCACAGGGGGCATCGAACATTCAGTACTTC. The complete variable domain, with remaining parts taken from reference TRBV19 and TRBJ2-4, reads DGGITQSPKYLFRKEGQNVTLSCEQNLNHDAMYWYRQDPGQGLRLIYYSQIVNDFQKGDIAEGYSVSREKKESFPLTVTSAQKNPTAFYLCASSPQGASNIQYFGAGTRLSVL.

In this sample, this clone turned up once. This chain joins TRBV27 and TRBJ1-2, with a tentative D call TRBD1 (6 bases). The V gene's germline CDR1 is MNHEY and CDR2 SMNVEV (reference sequence). Trimming took off 6 bases at V and 4 bases at J, with 18 bases between the two ends. There are 15 residues in the CDR3. CDR3 sequence reads: CASRGTGHGSYGYTF. Here the CDR3 DNA reads TGTGCCAGCAGGGGGACGGGACACGGATCCTATGGCTACACCTTC.

This chain uses TRBV2 with TRBJ1-4; D may be TRBD1 (5 bases). The V end was cut by 2 bases, the J end by 2 bases, with 9 bases between. The germline gives CDR1 SNHLY, CDR2 FYNNEI. The CDR3 totals 15 residues. The CDR3 loop reads CASSEQAGTNEKLFF. The CDR3 DNA sequence: TGTGCCAGCAGTGAACAGGCAGGGACTAATGAAAAACTGTTTTTT. Filled out from reference TRBV2 and TRBJ1-4, the complete variable domain reads EPEVTQTPSHQVTQMGQEVILRCVPISNHLYFYWYRQILGQKVEFLVSFYNNEISEKSEIFDDQFSVERPDGSNFTLKIRSTKLEDSAMYFCASSEQAGTNEKLFFGSGTQLSVL.

The J gene is TRBJ1-2, the V gene TRBV25-1; 7 bases are shared with TRBD1. This CDR3 comprises 15 residues. Per germline, CDR1 MGHDK and CDR2 SYGVNS. V lost 4 bases to trimming and J lost 1 base; unmatched junction nucleotides: 6. The CDR3 sequence: CASSATGAINYGYTF. CDR3 DNA: TGTGCCAGCAGTGCCACAGGGGCCATTAACTATGGCTACACCTTC.

A single count supports this clone. The chain uses TRBV19 and TRBJ1-4; 9 bases map to TRBD1. This CDR3 region has 17 residues. V dropped 2 bases and J dropped 6; count of bases not matched to a gene: 10. Per the germline V gene, CDR1 is LNHDA and CDR2 is SQIVND (reference sequence). The CDR3 DNA is TGTGCCAGTAGTATATCTTACGGTGGGACAGGGTATGAAAAACTGTTTTTT. Translating it yields CASSISYGGTGYEKLFF. The full variable domain, with the rest looked up from reference TRBV19 and TRBJ1-4, is DGGITQSPKYLFRKEGQNVTLSCEQNLNHDAMYWYRQDPGQGLRLIYYSQIVNDFQKGDIAEGYSVSREKKESFPLTVTSAQKNPTAFYLCASSISYGGTGYEKLFFGSGTQLSVL.

The chain carries TRBV18 and TRBJ1-5; TRBD1 matches at 10 bases. Germline CDR1 is KGHSH and CDR2 is LQKENI. The CDR3 covers 15 residues. V shed 2 bases, J shed 7 bases, and the junction held 5 bases outside the gene matches. The DNA for the CDR3 is TGTGCCAGCTCACCAGACAGGGGGCATGGGCAGCCCCAGCATTTT. Its protein product is CASSPDRGHGQPQHF.

The rearrangement joins TRBV5-1 to TRBJ2-3, with 10 bases matching TRBD2. Trimming removed 1 base from V and 1 base from J; junction bases left unmatched: 0. The CDR3 covers 15 residues. Germline V gene lookup returns CDR1 SGHRS and CDR2 YFSETQ. CDR3 sequence (DNA): TGCGCCAGCAGCTTGCTAGCGGGGGGCACAGATACGCAGTATTTT. Its protein product is CASSLLAGGTDTQYF. Drawing the rest from reference TRBV5-1 and TRBJ2-3, the complete variable domain is KAGVTQTPRYLIKTRGQQVTLSCSPISGHRSVSWYQQTPGQGLQFLFEYFSETQRNKGNFPGRFSGRQFSNSRSEMNVSTLELGDSALYLCASSLLAGGTDTQYFGPGTRLTVL.

V gene TRBV27 combines with J gene TRBJ1-6, with unresolved D. Trimming left V 2 bases short and J 4 bases short, with 9 bases between. The CDR3 is 15 residues long. Germline values: CDR1 MNHEY, CDR2 SMNVEV (reference sequence). The CDR3, as DNA: TGTGCCAGCAGTTTAGGTTACGGTTATAATTCACCCCTCCACTTT. This gives the protein CASSLGYGYNSPLHF.

The chain couples TRBV27 to TRBJ2-7; the D gene is possibly TRBD2 (5 bases). This CDR3 comprises 16 residues. The germline V gene encodes CDR1 MNHEY and CDR2 SMNVEV (reference sequence). V lost 0 bases and J lost 3, with 15 bases in between. CDR3 in DNA: TGTGCCAGCAGTTTATCACCGGGCCGACGGGACTACGAGCAGTACTTC. This sequence encodes CASSLSPGRRDYEQYF.

V is TRBV6-1 and J is TRBJ1-2, with 8 bases matching TRBD1. This CDR3 comprises 15 residues. V dropped 4 bases and J dropped 1; count of bases not matched to a gene: 5. Germline loops: CDR1 MNHNS, CDR2 SASEGT. The CDR3 loop is CASSVGQGLNYGYTF. The CDR3 DNA is TGTGCCAGCAGTGTTGGACAGGGACTTAACTATGGCTACACCTTC.

The chain links TRBV7-8 to TRBJ2-1; a weak D match, TRBD2 (6 bases). The CDR3 length is 16 residues. Trimming cost V 1 base and J 0 bases, with 10 bases left between them. Germline lookup yields CDR1 SGHVS and CDR2 FQNEAQ. The CDR3 DNA sequence: TGTGCCAGCAGCTTAGGGGGCGGGGCCTCCTACAATGAGCAGTTCTTC. Protein product: CASSLGGGASYNEQFF.

J is TRBJ2-1 and V is TRBV28, with 7 bases matching TRBD2. Trimming removed 6 bases from V and 7 bases from J; junction bases left unmatched: 0. The CDR3 is 11 amino acids. CDR1 is MDHEN, CDR2 SYDVKM, per germline. The CDR3 protein is CASRGGNEQFF. CDR3 nucleotide sequence: TGTGCCAGCAGGGGGGGGAATGAGCAGTTCTTC. Supplemented by reference TRBV28 and TRBJ2-1, the full variable domain reads DVKVTQSSRYLVKRTGEKVFLECVQDMDHENMFWYRQDPGLGLRLIYFSYDVKMKEKGDIPEGYSVSREKKERFSLILESASTNQTSMYLCASRGGNEQFFGPGTRLTVL.

V is TRBV18 and J is TRBJ1-4; maybe TRBD1 (5 bases). This CDR3 spans 15 amino acids. Per the germline V gene, CDR1 is KGHSH and CDR2 is LQKENI. Trimming removed 2 bases from V and 5 bases from J, with 12 bases in between. The CDR3 nucleotides read TGTGCCAGCTCACCATTGGCAGGGAGGAATGAAAAACTGTTTTTT. Translating it yields CASSPLAGRNEKLFF.

J is TRBJ1-6 and V is TRBV27; 10 nucleotides agree with TRBD1. Looked up from germline, CDR1 is MNHEY and CDR2 is SMNVEV (reference sequence). The CDR3 loop spans 15 amino acids. The J segment lost 10 bases and the V segment lost 3 bases, leaving 6 bases of the junction unmatched. The DNA for the CDR3 is TGTGCCAGCAGTTTTCTTGGGACAGGGGTCTCACCCCTCCACTTT. It codes for CASSFLGTGVSPLHF.

The V call is TRBV25-1, the J call TRBJ1-2; D might be TRBD1 (5 bases). V was shortened by 1 base and J by 4 bases, with 10 bases between the two germline ends. Germline assignment: CDR1 MGHDK and CDR2 SYGVNS. CDR3 size: 14 residues. Here the CDR3 reads CASSEWGSFYGYTF. The CDR3 DNA is TGTGCCAGCAGTGAATGGGGCAGTTTCTATGGCTACACCTTC.

The gene calls are TRBV6-1 and TRBJ2-1; 11 bases line up with TRBD2. The length of the CDR3 is 16 residues. Germline CDR1 reads MNHNS; CDR2 reads SASEGT. The ends lost 4 bases at V and 4 bases at J; junction bases unmatched: 6. CDR3 sequence (DNA): TGTGCCAGCAGTGGATCAACTAGCGGGGGATACAATGAGCAGTTCTTC. It specifies CASSGSTSGGYNEQFF.